The 29 T cell receptor beta chains below come from one sample, sequenced in a study of post-analysis software for immune sequencing data. The study's findings and limits: Roughly 5 TRBV segments were significantly more frequent in patients than in controls. TRBV5-6, TRBV5-1 and TRBV20-1 were among these segments.

The antigens these receptors bind are not known. Unique molecular identifiers featured in each of the TCR beta cDNA libraries. TCRdb re-analysed the PCR reads in MiXCR, keeping a single row per CDR3 protein. This sample has about 800,000 distinct CDR3 sequences; roughly 27% occur once, and the top ten carry around 0.55%. Source material: blood. The receptors were gathered from a girl between 5 and 17 years old with multiple sclerosis.

V gene TRBV7-9 combines with J gene TRBJ2-3; perhaps TRBD2 as D (5 bases). CDR1 SEHNR and CDR2 FQNEAQ come from the germline V gene (reference sequence). V shed 3 bases and J shed 4 bases, with 14 bases lying between them. This CDR3 comprises 15 residues. The CDR3 protein is CASSLVLGSADTQYF. The CDR3 nucleotides are TGTGCCAGCAGCTTGGTGCTGGGTAGCGCAGATACGCAGTATTTT.

The sample holds a few counts of this clonotype. The rearrangement uses TRBV12-3 or TRBV12-4 and TRBJ2-5, with 14 nucleotides matching TRBD2. The V gene end was trimmed by 6 bases and the J gene end by 4 bases; junction bases not matched to a gene: 10. This CDR3 region has 17 residues. Here the CDR3 reads CASSLGTSGSLIETQYF. Written as DNA, the CDR3 is TGTGCCAGCAGCCTTGGGACTAGCGGGAGCTTGATAGAGACCCAGTACTTC.

V and J are TRBV7-9 and TRBJ2-1, with D possibly being TRBD2 (5 bases). The CDR3 covers 13 residues. Germline V lookup: CDR1 SEHNR, CDR2 FQNEAQ (reference sequence). Trimming took off 4 bases at V and 7 bases at J, with 11 bases between the two ends. The CDR3 protein is CASSSGVKNEQFF. The CDR3 DNA follows: TGTGCCAGCAGCTCCGGGGTTAAGAATGAGCAGTTCTTC. Supplemented by reference TRBV7-9 and TRBJ2-1, the full variable domain reads DTGVSQNPRHKITKRGQNVTFRCDPISEHNRLYWYRQTLGQGPEFLTYFQNEAQLEKSRLLSDRFSAERPKGSFSTLEIQRTEQGDSAMYLCASSSGVKNEQFFGPGTRLTVL.

The table lists this clonotype with a few counts. The J gene is TRBJ2-5, the V gene TRBV6-2 or TRBV6-3; D not certain. CDR3 size: 12 residues. Trimming shortened V by 0 bases and J by 5 bases, and 4 bases separated the two germline ends. Germline CDR1 reads MNHEY; CDR2 reads SVGEGT. CDR3 in amino acids: CASSYSIETQYF. DNA for the CDR3: TGTGCCAGCAGTTACTCGATCGAGACCCAGTACTTC.

This clonotype has at least ten counts. The chain employs TRBV29-1 and TRBJ2-6, with TRBD1 identical over 8 bases. With V trimmed by 5 bases and J by 1 base, 7 bases remained unmatched. CDR3 length equals 16 residues. In germline, CDR1 is SQVTM, CDR2 ANQGSEA. The CDR3 loop is CSVRQGPLSGANVLTF. The CDR3 DNA reads TGCAGCGTTCGACAGGGGCCCCTTTCTGGGGCCAACGTCCTGACTTTC. Supplemented by reference TRBV29-1 and TRBJ2-6, the full variable domain reads SAVISQKPSRDICQRGTSLTIQCQVDSQVTMMFWYRQQPGQSLTLIATANQGSEATYESGFVIDKFPISRPNLTFSTLTVSNMSPEDSSIYLCSVRQGPLSGANVLTFGAGSRLTVL.

V gene TRBV20-1 combines with J gene TRBJ2-7, with D maybe TRBD1 (6 bases). The J call may not be correct, given that the DNA end is closer to TRBJ2-5. Germline CDR1 reads DFQATT; CDR2 reads SNEGSKA (reference sequence). This CDR3 has 16 residues. The CDR3 coding sequence is TGCAGTGCTAGAGATCTGGGGGCAGGCGATAAAGGGACCCAGTACTTC. Translated, it gives CSARDLGAGDKGTQYF.

This clonotype was recorded a few times. The V and J genes are TRBV5-1 and TRBJ2-1; the match to TRBD1 covers 10 bases. The CDR3 covers 15 residues. V lost 4 bases to trimming and J lost 5 bases; unmatched junction nucleotides: 6. Germline loops: CDR1 SGHRS, CDR2 YFSETQ. CDR3 sequence: CASSADRGGNNEQFF. The CDR3 coding sequence is TGCGCCAGCAGCGCGGACAGGGGGGGGAACAATGAGCAGTTCTTC. Based on the CDR3 plus reference TRBV5-1 and TRBJ2-1, the full variable domain is KAGVTQTPRYLIKTRGQQVTLSCSPISGHRSVSWYQQTPGQGLQFLFEYFSETQRNKGNFPGRFSGRQFSNSRSEMNVSTLELGDSALYLCASSADRGGNNEQFFGPGTRLTVL.

This sequence joins TRBV3-1 and TRBJ2-5; maybe TRBD2 (7 bases). The J call is doubtful: the DNA matches TRBJ2-1 better. Germline CDR1 is LGHDT and CDR2 is YNNKEL (reference sequence). The CDR3 totals 15 residues. The CDR3 DNA follows: TGTGCCAGCAGCCCCCGGGGGCGGGGGCAAGAGACCCAGTTCTTC. Protein product: CASSPRGRGQETQFF.

V usage is TRBV6-5 and J usage is TRBJ2-2; 8 nucleotides align to TRBD1. CDR1 is MNHEY, CDR2 SVGAGI, per germline. V trimming: 2 bases; J trimming: 2 bases; junction bases outside the gene matches: 10. The CDR3 extends over 18 amino acids. CDR3 in amino acids: CASSYNRPTGVNTGELFF. CDR3 sequence (DNA): TGTGCCAGCAGTTACAATCGGCCGACAGGGGTAAACACCGGGGAGCTGTTTTTT.

This clonotype occurred a few times. This sequence joins TRBV6-6 and TRBJ2-1, with 9 bases aligning to TRBD1. CDR1 and CDR2 from the germline V gene are MNHNY and SVGAGI (reference sequence). Trimming at V came to 4 bases and at J to 8 bases, leaving 9 bases not matched to a gene. There are 15 residues in the CDR3. The CDR3 sequence: CASSSGTGYFDEQFF. For the CDR3, the DNA is TGTGCCAGCAGTTCCGGGACAGGGTATTTCGATGAGCAGTTCTTC.

This chain connects TRBV7-9 to TRBJ2-1, with TRBD2 matching 8 bases. The V segment lost 4 bases and the J segment 8 bases; nucleotides outside the gene matches: 10. CDR1 and CDR2 from the germline V gene are SEHNR and FQNEAQ (reference sequence). The CDR3 has 15 amino acids. CDR3 protein: CASSSLGAGVYEQFF. CDR3 DNA sequence: TGTGCCAGCAGCTCCCTGGGAGCGGGAGTATATGAGCAGTTCTTC.

The V gene is TRBV20-1, the J gene TRBJ2-7; no clear D. Germline V lookup: CDR1 DFQATT, CDR2 SNEGSKA (reference sequence). The CDR3 has 14 residues. The ends were cut back, 6 bases at V and 3 bases at J, with 18 bases in the middle. Written as DNA, the CDR3 is TGCAGTGCAGTCCACCTGGACGGCTACTACGAGCAGTACTTC. Amino acids: CSAVHLDGYYEQYF.

This chain connects TRBV27 to TRBJ2-3; 7 bases are shared with TRBD2. CDR3 size: 16 residues. Germline CDR1 is MNHEY and CDR2 is SMNVEV (reference sequence). Trimming at V came to 4 bases and at J to 2 bases, leaving 9 bases not matched to a gene. Here the CDR3 DNA reads TGTGCCAGCAGTTCCCGACTAGCCCAATACACAGATACGCAGTATTTT. Residues: CASSSRLAQYTDTQYF.

In this sample, this clonotype turned up a few times. The gene calls are TRBV7-9 and TRBJ1-1, with D possibly matching TRBD1 (6 bases). Germline CDR1 reads SEHNR; CDR2 reads FQNEAQ (reference sequence). The CDR3 totals 14 residues. V shed 4 bases and J shed 1 base, with 10 bases lying between them. Here the CDR3 reads CASSWWDTNTEAFF. The CDR3 DNA reads TGTGCCAGCAGCTGGTGGGACACGAACACTGAAGCTTTCTTT.

A few counts support this clonotype. As DNA, the CDR3 is TGCAGTGCCCCCCGGGGAGCGGGGTTGCCCGATGAGCAGTTCTTC. Amino acids: CSAPRGAGLPDEQFF. V is TRBV20-1 and J is TRBJ2-1; 7 bases are shared with TRBD2. V lost 6 bases to trimming and J lost 8 bases; unmatched junction nucleotides: 16. The CDR3 totals 15 residues. CDR1 is DFQATT, CDR2 SNEGSKA, per germline (reference sequence).

The rearrangement joins TRBV15 to TRBJ1-4; perhaps TRBD1 as D (6 bases). The length of the CDR3 is 15 residues. V was clipped by 1 base and J by 7 bases, with 13 bases between them. Germline assignment: CDR1 LNHNV and CDR2 YYDKDF (reference sequence). This chain's CDR3 is CATSRGTAEGEKLFF. The CDR3 region has the DNA TGTGCCACCAGCAGAGGGACAGCGGAGGGTGAAAAACTGTTTTTT.

The V gene is TRBV11-3, the J gene TRBJ2-3; 7 bases agree with TRBD1. The ends lost 3 bases at V and 4 bases at J; junction bases unmatched: 7. The CDR3 contains 15 residues. The germline gives CDR1 SGHNT, CDR2 YENEEA. In DNA, the CDR3 is TGTGCCAGCAGCTTGAGGACAGGCTTATCAGATACGCAGTATTTT. This translates into CASSLRTGLSDTQYF. Supplemented by reference TRBV11-3 and TRBJ2-3, the full variable domain reads EAGVVQSPRYKIIEKKQPVAFWCNPISGHNTLYWYLQNLGQGPELLIRYENEEAVDDSQLPKDRFSAERLKGVDSTLKIQPAELGDSAVYLCASSLRTGLSDTQYFGPGTRLTVL.

As for this clonotype: The CDR3 does not end in the conserved phenylalanine or tryptophan, so this is likely a read error. This chain links TRBV29-1 with TRBJ2-1, with D possibly being TRBD2 (5 bases). Germline CDR1 reads SQVTM; CDR2 reads ANQGSEA. With 7 bases removed from V and 4 bases from J, the gap between germline ends came to 11 bases. The CDR3 contains 12 residues. The CDR3 loop is CSDKRVYNEQFC. In nucleotides, the CDR3 is TGCAGCGACAAGAGGGTTTACAATGAGCAGTTCTGC.

The V call is TRBV15, the J call TRBJ2-1, with D possibly matching TRBD1 (5 bases). Germline V CDR1 and CDR2: LNHNV, YYDKDF (reference sequence). Trimming left V 5 bases short and J 8 bases short, with 13 bases between. CDR3 length: 13 amino acids. In DNA form, the CDR3 reads TGTGCCACCAGCGCTCAGGGAAGGTATGAGCAGTTCTTC. It specifies CATSAQGRYEQFF.

This sequence joins TRBV28 and TRBJ2-5, with D perhaps matching TRBD2 (6 bases). The CDR3 loop spans 16 amino acids. Germline CDR1 is MDHEN and CDR2 is SYDVKM. Trimming shortened V by 4 bases and J by 5 bases, and 20 bases separated the two germline ends. The CDR3 is CASSSVRRTAGETQYF. CDR3 coding DNA: TGTGCCAGCAGTTCCGTCCGTCGGACGGCGGGGGAGACCCAGTACTTC. The full variable domain, its missing parts supplied by reference TRBV28 and TRBJ2-5, is DVKVTQSSRYLVKRTGEKVFLECVQDMDHENMFWYRQDPGLGLRLIYFSYDVKMKEKGDIPEGYSVSREKKERFSLILESASTNQTSMYLCASSSVRRTAGETQYFGPGTRLLVL.

This clonotype has a handful of counts. The V call is TRBV7-2, the J call TRBJ2-3; 11 nucleotides agree with TRBD1. Looked up from germline, CDR1 is SGHTA and CDR2 is FQGNSA. V dropped 4 bases and J dropped 2; count of bases not matched to a gene: 5. CDR3 size: 16 residues. The CDR3 region is CASSSWTGGPTDTQYF. The DNA for the CDR3 is TGTGCCAGCAGCTCCTGGACAGGGGGCCCCACAGATACGCAGTATTTT.

This clonotype was seen only a few times. This chain joins TRBV11-2 and TRBJ2-4; TRBD1 agrees at 7 bases. The ends lost 5 bases at V and 5 bases at J; junction bases unmatched: 6. CDR3 length: 14 residues. Germline lookup yields CDR1 SGHAT and CDR2 FQNNGV. The CDR3 spells CASSLGDSQNIQYF. CDR3 bases: TGTGCCAGCAGCCTCGGGGACAGTCAAAACATTCAGTACTTC.

The sample holds a few counts of this clonotype. This chain connects TRBV20-1 to TRBJ2-7, with 10 bases identical to TRBD1. The end of the DNA is better explained by TRBJ2-5, so the J call may be wrong. This CDR3 has 14 residues. Germline CDR1 DFQATT, CDR2 SNEGSKA (reference sequence). This chain's CDR3 is CSAGRTGGSETQYF. CDR3 coding DNA: TGCAGTGCTGGACGGACAGGGGGGTCGGAGACCCAGTACTTC.

This clonotype was detected a few times. The chain uses TRBV9 and TRBJ2-1, with D possibly TRBD2 on 6 matching bases. CDR3 length: 16 residues. Per the germline V gene, CDR1 is SGDLS and CDR2 is YYNGEE. Between the trimmed V and J ends, which lost 3 bases and 8 bases, there was a span of 21 bases. As DNA, the CDR3 is TGTGCCAGCAGCGCCCACTCCGGGACTTCGGTGGATGAGCAGTTCTTC. Protein sequence: CASSAHSGTSVDEQFF.

This clonotype was seen many times. V usage is TRBV10-3 and J usage is TRBJ2-5; no clear D. V lost 0 bases, J lost 5 bases, and 4 bases lay in between. Germline V gene data show CDR1 as ENHRY and CDR2 as SYGVKD. The CDR3 has 12 amino acids. CDR3 nucleotides: TGTGCCATCAGTGAGTCTGAGGAGACCCAGTACTTC. It translates to CAISESEETQYF.

J is TRBJ2-3 and V is TRBV5-1; 14 bases agree with TRBD2. The CDR3 consists of 19 residues. Trimming removed 7 bases from V and 0 bases from J; junction bases left unmatched: 13. The germline CDR1 and CDR2 sequences are SGHRS and YFSETQ. CDR3 in amino acids: CASQGLAGAPSTSTDTQYF. The CDR3 coding sequence is TGCGCCAGCCAGGGACTAGCGGGGGCCCCGTCGACTAGCACAGATACGCAGTATTTT.

This clonotype has just a few counts. The chain uses TRBV7-8 and TRBJ2-5; TRBD2 matches 8 bases. Germline values: CDR1 SGHVS, CDR2 FQNEAQ. The CDR3 length is 15 residues. Unmatched junction bases numbered 7, after V lost 3 bases and J lost 4 bases. This CDR3 is CASSLWTSNGETQYF. The DNA of the CDR3 is TGTGCCAGCAGCTTGTGGACTAGCAATGGAGAGACCCAGTACTTC.

With respect to this clonotype: Germline and junction disagree at one end, which may indicate a read error. This chain uses TRBV20-1 with TRBJ2-7; D is unresolved. In germline, CDR1 is DFQATT, CDR2 SNEGSKA (reference sequence). There are 14 residues in the CDR3. The CDR3 coding sequence is TGCAGTGCTAGATTGGCCTCCTCCTTCTACAAGCAGTACTTC. It encodes CSARLASSFYKQYF.

The chain joins TRBV11-2 to TRBJ2-1; the D is unclear. The CDR3 extends over 12 amino acids. The germline gives CDR1 SGHAT, CDR2 FQNNGV. The germline V and J ends were trimmed by 5 bases and 4 bases, with 6 bases remaining between them. This chain's CDR3 is CASSRAYNEQFF. CDR3 DNA: TGTGCCAGCAGCCGGGCGTACAATGAGCAGTTCTTC.